Each of the 15 T cell receptor beta chains below was sequenced from the same sample in a study of shared clonotypes between healthy human individuals. Cells designated naive CD8 were CD45RO-negative and were positively selected for CCR7, with terminally differentiated effector memory CD45RA+ cells excluded. Sequencing was performed with immunoSEQ multiplex PCR; in TCRdb, only in-frame clones are kept and a portion is missing. The table has roughly 2,000,000 clones, about 95% seen once. The sequencing input was naive CD8+ T cells sorted from blood. These TCRs come from a man aged 18 to 29 in good health.

The chain is built from TRBV11-2 and TRBJ2-7, with D perhaps matching TRBD1 (6 bases). Deletions cut 3 bases from V and 3 bases from J, with 15 bases between. CDR3 size: 15 residues. CDR1 is SGHAT, CDR2 FQNNGV, per germline. The CDR3 spells CASSFPSGTNYEQYF. CDR3 coding DNA: TGTGCCAGCAGCTTCCCGTCTGGGACAAACTACGAGCAGTACTTC.

This rearrangement joins TRBV19 to TRBJ1-1; TRBD1 might be the D (5 bases). The CDR3 runs 16 residues. V was clipped by 6 bases and J by 1 base, with 18 bases between them. Germline lookup yields CDR1 LNHDA and CDR2 SQIVND (reference sequence). CDR3 nucleotides: TGTGCCAGTAGGGCCAAGGGGCCTCCGGGGAACACTGAAGCTTTCTTT. Protein sequence: CASRAKGPPGNTEAFF.

The V and J genes are TRBV28 and TRBJ2-5, with D maybe TRBD2 (5 bases). CDR1 is MDHEN and CDR2 is SYDVKM in the germline V gene. The length of the CDR3 is 12 residues. Trimming took off 5 bases at V and 10 bases at J, with 14 bases between the two ends. CDR3 residues: CASSRDGRDQYF. The CDR3 coding sequence is TGTGCCAGCAGTCGCGATGGCCGGGACCAGTACTTC.

This chain links TRBV5-4 with TRBJ1-2; D uncertain. Trimming shortened V by 4 bases and J by 8 bases, and 15 bases separated the two germline ends. This CDR3 region has 13 residues. Germline CDR1 SGHNT, CDR2 YYREEE (reference sequence). The DNA of the CDR3 is TGTGCCAGCAGCCTGACCCCGGAGGAGGGCTACACCTTC. Translation: CASSLTPEEGYTF.

This clone was seen a few times. The V and J genes are TRBV21-1 and TRBJ1-5. TRBV21-1 has pseudogene status. The CDR3 runs to 14 residues. CDR3 residues: CASSKEGSGQPQHF. CDR3 nucleotides: TGTGCCAGCAGCAAAGAAGGGAGCGGTCAGCCCCAGCATTTT.

The genes are TRBV4-1 and TRBJ2-7; D may match TRBD1 or TRBD2 (5 bases each). The V end was cut by 3 bases, the J end by 3 bases, with 15 bases between. Germline V CDR1 and CDR2: MGHRA, YSYEKL. The CDR3 has 15 amino acids. CDR3 loop: CASSHLGTSYYEQYF. The CDR3 bases are TGCGCCAGCAGCCATTTGGGGACCTCTTACTACGAGCAGTACTTC.

The rearrangement joins TRBV15 to TRBJ2-7; D could derive from TRBD1 or TRBD2 (5 bases each). The CDR3 spans 15 residues. CDR1 and CDR2 (germline): LNHNV, YYDKDF (reference sequence). V was trimmed by 5 bases and J by 3 bases, leaving 17 bases between them. The CDR3 reads CATSQGTLGNYEQYF. For the CDR3, the DNA is TGTGCCACCAGCCAAGGGACGTTAGGAAACTACGAGCAGTACTTC.

The CDR3: CASSWTDSYEQYF. CDR3 in DNA: TGTGCCAGCAGTTGGACAGATTCCTACGAGCAGTACTTC. The chain is built from TRBV28 and TRBJ2-7, with D perhaps TRBD1 (6 bases). Deletions cut 4 bases from V and 1 base from J, with 8 bases between. Germline V gene sequence: CDR1 MDHEN, CDR2 SYDVKM. The CDR3 runs to 13 residues.

This chain uses TRBV19 with TRBJ2-3; a weak D match, TRBD2 (5 bases). Per the germline V gene, CDR1 is LNHDA and CDR2 is SQIVND (reference sequence). The CDR3 length is 14 residues. Trimming stripped 9 bases from V and 4 bases from J, with 17 bases between. Written as DNA, the CDR3 is TGTGCCAGCAGGCCCGGGCCGAGGGCAGATACGCAGTATTTT. It is translated as CASRPGPRADTQYF.

A single count supports this clone. The chain combines TRBV13 with TRBJ1-1; maybe TRBD1 (5 bases). Trimming shortened V by 3 bases and J by 0 bases, and 8 bases separated the two germline ends. The CDR3 has 14 amino acids. The germline gives CDR1 PRHDT, CDR2 FYEKMQ (reference sequence). The CDR3 here is CASSLGPMNTEAFF. Here the CDR3 DNA reads TGTGCCAGCAGCTTGGGACCCATGAACACTGAAGCTTTCTTT.

On this clone itself: Different DNA sequences within this sample yield the same CDR3. The chain employs TRBV7-9 and TRBJ2-1, with TRBD1 identical over 8 bases. The V gene end was trimmed by 6 bases and the J gene end by 4 bases; junction bases not matched to a gene: 8. Germline CDR1 is SEHNR and CDR2 is FQNEAQ (reference sequence). The CDR3 runs 15 residues. The CDR3 DNA reads as TGTGCCAGCAGTCCTCAGGGGGCTTCATACAATGAGCAGTTCTTC. Amino acid sequence: CASSPQGASYNEQFF.

The CDR3 region has the DNA TGTGCCAGCAGCCGCGGTCGTACCTACGAGCAGTACTTC. Translating gives CASSRGRTYEQYF. The chain carries TRBV27 and TRBJ2-7; no clear D gene. The V end was cut by 6 bases, the J end by 2 bases, with 11 bases between. The CDR3 has 13 amino acids. Germline loops: CDR1 MNHEY, CDR2 SMNVEV (reference sequence).

Details on this clone: Additional DNA sequences in this sample encode the identical CDR3. The chain recombines TRBV11-2 with TRBJ2-1; D gene unclear. V lost 1 base and J lost 6, with 4 bases in between. The CDR3 length is 12 residues. The V gene's germline CDR1 is SGHAT and CDR2 FQNNGV. The CDR3 is CASSLVVNEQFF. DNA for the CDR3: TGTGCCAGCAGCTTAGTCGTCAATGAGCAGTTCTTC.

The genes are TRBV30 and TRBJ2-7, with unresolved D. CDR1 and CDR2 (germline): GTSNPN, SVGIG (reference sequence). V was shortened by 0 bases and J by 1 base, with 10 bases between the two germline ends. The CDR3 contains 14 residues. CDR3 coding DNA: TGTGCCTGGAGTGTAGCTTCCCGGTCCTACGAGCAGTACTTC. It codes for CAWSVASRSYEQYF. Full variable domain (outside the CDR3, taken from reference TRBV30 and TRBJ2-7): SQTIHQWPATLVQPVGSPLSLECTVEGTSNPNLYWYRQAAGRGLQLLFYSVGIGQISSEVPQNLSASRPQDRQFILSSKKLLLSDSGFYLCAWSVASRSYEQYFGPGTRLTVT.

The gene calls are TRBV7-2 and TRBJ2-7; TRBD2 aligns across 8 bases. CDR3 length: 15 amino acids. The germline gives CDR1 SGHTA, CDR2 FQGNSA. Trimming at V came to 5 bases and at J to 2 bases, leaving 8 bases not matched to a gene. The CDR3 nucleotides are TGTGCCAGCAGCCTCACCCGGGAGGGACCCTACGAGCAGTACTTC. Protein: CASSLTREGPYEQYF. Full variable domain (outside the CDR3, taken from reference TRBV7-2 and TRBJ2-7): GAGVSQSPSNKVTEKGKDVELRCDPISGHTALYWYRQSLGQGLEFLIYFQGNSAPDKSGLPSDRFSAERTGGSVSTLTIQRTQQEDSAVYLCASSLTREGPYEQYFGPGTRLTVT.